The 18 T cell receptor beta chains reported below all come from one sample, sequenced in a study of blood T cell repertoires in COVID-19. The repertoire was sequenced with immunoSEQ multiplex PCR; TCRdb's copy has only in-frame clones and lacks some. The table shows over 45,000 clones, with roughly 80% occurring only once. The sequenced material came from peripheral blood. The receptors originated from a man in his forties with acute or convalescent COVID-19.

The chain links TRBV7-9 to TRBJ1-4, with D possibly TRBD1 on 6 matching bases. The CDR3 sequence is 16 residues long. V was pared by 6 bases and J by 0 bases, with 14 bases between. Germline V CDR1 and CDR2: SEHNR, FQNEAQ (reference sequence). For the CDR3, the DNA is TGTGCCAGCAGGGTTACAGGGAAAGCAACTAATGAAAAACTGTTTTTT. Amino acid sequence: CASRVTGKATNEKLFF. The complete variable domain, with remaining parts taken from reference TRBV7-9 and TRBJ1-4, reads DTGVSQNPRHKITKRGQNVTFRCDPISEHNRLYWYRQTLGQGPEFLTYFQNEAQLEKSRLLSDRFSAERPKGSFSTLEIQRTEQGDSAMYLCASRVTGKATNEKLFFGSGTQLSVL.

The rearrangement uses TRBV4-1 and TRBJ1-1; 8 nucleotides match TRBD1. J gave up 2 bases and V 3 bases, and 8 bases lay outside the gene matches. Germline CDR1 is MGHRA and CDR2 is YSYEKL. The CDR3 is 16 residues long. CDR3 sequence (DNA): TGCGCCAGCAGCCAGATGGGGACAGGACCAAACACTGAAGCTTTCTTT. It translates to CASSQMGTGPNTEAFF.

The rearrangement uses TRBV18 and TRBJ1-1, with TRBD1 identical over 7 bases. Per germline, CDR1 KGHSH and CDR2 LQKENI. V gave up 6 bases and J gave up 2 bases; unmatched junction bases: 3. The CDR3 is made up of 13 amino acids. The CDR3 reads CASSGQANTEAFF. In DNA, the CDR3 is TGTGCCAGCTCCGGACAGGCTAACACTGAAGCTTTCTTT. The full variable domain, with the rest looked up from reference TRBV18 and TRBJ1-1, is NAGVMQNPRHLVRRRGQEARLRCSPMKGHSHVYWYRQLPEEGLKFMVYLQKENIIDESGMPKERFSAEFPKEGPSILRIQQVVRGDSAAYFCASSGQANTEAFFGQGTRLTVV.

V and J are TRBV27 and TRBJ1-2, with 7 bases fitting TRBD1. CDR3 length: 13 residues. The V gene end was trimmed by 3 bases and the J gene end by 6 bases; junction bases not matched to a gene: 4. The germline V gene has CDR1 MNHEY and CDR2 SMNVEV (reference sequence). The CDR3 DNA sequence: TGTGCCAGCAGTTTTAGGGGGCTGGATGGCTACACCTTC. Its translation: CASSFRGLDGYTF.

In this sample, this clone turned up once. This sequence joins TRBV28 and TRBJ2-7; D is possibly TRBD2 (6 bases). V was clipped by 5 bases and J by 1 base, with 9 bases between them. Germline V gene data show CDR1 as MDHEN and CDR2 as SYDVKM. This CDR3 is 13 amino acids long. The CDR3 loop is CASSPGGSYEQYF. The CDR3 bases are TGTGCCAGCAGTCCCGGGGGATCCTACGAGCAGTACTTC.

The chain combines TRBV6-1 with TRBJ1-5; D uncertain. The CDR3 extends over 12 amino acids. With 5 bases removed from V and 6 bases from J, the gap between germline ends came to 8 bases. Per germline, CDR1 MNHNS and CDR2 SASEGT. CDR3 sequence: CASSTDFQPQHF. The CDR3 DNA sequence: TGTGCCAGCAGTACTGACTTTCAGCCCCAGCATTTT.

V usage is TRBV15 and J usage is TRBJ1-2, with 11 bases matching TRBD1. CDR1 LNHNV and CDR2 YYDKDF come from the germline V gene (reference sequence). After removal of 3 bases from V and 7 bases from J, the junction contained 1 base not matched to a gene. The CDR3 is 13 amino acids. CDR3 DNA sequence: TGTGCCACCAGCAGGGGGACAGGGGGTGGCTACACCTTC. Translated, it gives CATSRGTGGGYTF.

The chain carries TRBV5-6 and TRBJ2-3; TRBD1 is a possible D gene (5 bases). The CDR3 spans 15 residues. V was trimmed by 2 bases and J by 1 base, leaving 11 bases between them. Per germline, CDR1 SGHDT and CDR2 YYEEEE. The CDR3, as DNA: TGTGCCAGCAGCTTACGACAGCTACGCACAGATACGCAGTATTTT. It specifies CASSLRQLRTDTQYF.

The chain combines TRBV20-1 with TRBJ1-1; D not resolved. V was pared by 2 bases and J by 4 bases, with 5 bases between. From germline, CDR1 is DFQATT and CDR2 SNEGSKA (reference sequence). The CDR3 has 11 residues. The CDR3 coding sequence is TGCAGTGCTAGAAAGAGCACTGAAGCTTTCTTT. Translated, it gives CSARKSTEAFF.

This chain uses TRBV3-1 (or the pseudogene TRBV3-2) with TRBJ1-5; D unclear. The V gene's germline CDR1 is LGHDT and CDR2 YNNKEL (reference sequence). V lost 4 bases to trimming and J lost 0 bases, with 7 bases between them. The CDR3 is made up of 14 amino acids. Here the CDR3 DNA reads TGTGCCAGCAGCCGCAGTAATAGCAATCAGCCCCAGCATTTT. Its translation: CASSRSNSNQPQHF.

The chain couples TRBV25-1 to TRBJ1-4; a weak D match, TRBD1 (6 bases). CDR1 MGHDK and CDR2 SYGVNS come from the germline V gene. Trimming took off 4 bases at V and 5 bases at J, with 14 bases between the two ends. The CDR3 covers 15 residues. CDR3 sequence: CASSAGQIYNEKLFF. The DNA of the CDR3 is TGTGCCAGCAGTGCCGGACAGATTTACAATGAAAAACTGTTTTTT. The variable domain in full, with the rest retrieved from reference TRBV25-1 and TRBJ1-4, is EADIYQTPRYLVIGTGKKITLECSQTMGHDKMYWYQQDPGMELHLIHYSYGVNSTEKGDLSSESTVSRIRTEHFPLTLESARPSHTSQYLCASSAGQIYNEKLFFGSGTQLSVL.

This chain joins TRBV3-1 (or the pseudogene TRBV3-2) and TRBJ1-6, with D possibly matching TRBD1 (5 bases). CDR3 length: 15 amino acids. Per the germline V gene, CDR1 is LGHDT and CDR2 is YNNKEL (reference sequence). Trimming took off 1 base at V and 2 bases at J, with 6 bases between the two ends. Here the CDR3 reads CASSQGGPYNSPLHF. As DNA, the CDR3 is TGTGCCAGCAGCCAAGGGGGCCCCTATAATTCACCCCTCCACTTT.

This clone was found once. The gene calls are TRBV6-1 and TRBJ2-1; weak D call: TRBD2 (5 bases). Germline V CDR1 and CDR2: MNHNS, SASEGT. The CDR3 has 15 amino acids. V shed 2 bases and J shed 0 bases, with 8 bases lying between them. This CDR3 is CASSESGYSYNEQFF. DNA for the CDR3: TGTGCCAGCAGTGAAAGCGGATACTCCTACAATGAGCAGTTCTTC.

In its sample, this clone was seen once. The chain recombines TRBV9 with TRBJ2-7, with 8 bases lining up with TRBD1. V gave up 3 bases and J gave up 11 bases; unmatched junction bases: 10. The CDR3 is 13 residues long. Germline V gives CDR1 SGDLS, CDR2 YYNGEE. The CDR3 DNA reads TGTGCCAGCAGCGAACTATGGACAGGGACGAAGTACTTC. Translation: CASSELWTGTKYF.

The V call is TRBV6-1, the J call TRBJ2-3; TRBD2 is a possible D gene (5 bases). The CDR3 covers 14 residues. V lost 1 base, J lost 5 bases, and 10 bases lay in between. Germline loops: CDR1 MNHNS, CDR2 SASEGT. CDR3 in amino acids: CASSEVPGKDTQYF. The CDR3 bases are TGTGCCAGCAGTGAAGTCCCGGGGAAAGATACGCAGTATTTT.

This clone was counted once. This chain uses TRBV9 with TRBJ1-3; D is unresolved. The CDR3 totals 14 residues. Germline loops: CDR1 SGDLS, CDR2 YYNGEE. V was pared by 6 bases and J by 2 bases, with 12 bases between. The CDR3 loop is CASTEGITGNTIYF. In DNA, the CDR3 is TGTGCCAGCACGGAGGGAATTACTGGAAACACCATATATTTT.

This clone was counted a few times. This chain joins TRBV7-2 and TRBJ1-5, with no clear D. The length of the CDR3 is 16 residues. The germline V gene encodes CDR1 SGHTA and CDR2 FQGNSA. Between the trimmed V and J ends, which lost 2 bases and 0 bases, there was a span of 11 bases. CDR3 sequence: CASSLREGVSNQPQHF. The CDR3 DNA sequence: TGTGCCAGCAGCTTACGGGAGGGAGTTAGCAATCAGCCCCAGCATTTT.

This clone came up a few times. The CDR3 here is CASNTGVTEAFF. The CDR3 DNA reads TGTGCCAGCAACACCGGAGTTACTGAAGCTTTCTTT. The chain is built from TRBV27 and TRBJ1-1; D unclear. The CDR3 covers 12 residues. Per the germline V gene, CDR1 is MNHEY and CDR2 is SMNVEV (reference sequence). V gave up 7 bases and J gave up 5 bases, with 11 bases separating them.